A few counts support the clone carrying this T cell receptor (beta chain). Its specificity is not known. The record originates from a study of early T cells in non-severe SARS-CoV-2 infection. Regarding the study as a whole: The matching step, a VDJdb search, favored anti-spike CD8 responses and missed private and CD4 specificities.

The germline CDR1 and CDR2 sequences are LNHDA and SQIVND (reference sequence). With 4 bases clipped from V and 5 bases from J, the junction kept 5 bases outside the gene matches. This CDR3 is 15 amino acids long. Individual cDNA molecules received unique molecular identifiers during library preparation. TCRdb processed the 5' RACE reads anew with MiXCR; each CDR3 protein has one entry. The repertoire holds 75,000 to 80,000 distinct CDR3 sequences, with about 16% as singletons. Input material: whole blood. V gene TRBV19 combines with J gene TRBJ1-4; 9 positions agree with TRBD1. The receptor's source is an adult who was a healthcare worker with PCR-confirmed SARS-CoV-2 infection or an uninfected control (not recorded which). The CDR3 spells CASSKTGTGNEKLFF. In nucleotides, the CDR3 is TGTGCCAGTAGTAAGACCGGGACAGGGAATGAAAAACTGTTTTTT. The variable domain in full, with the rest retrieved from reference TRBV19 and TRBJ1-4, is DGGITQSPKYLFRKEGQNVTLSCEQNLNHDAMYWYRQDPGQGLRLIYYSQIVNDFQKGDIAEGYSVSREKKESFPLTVTSAQKNPTAFYLCASSKTGTGNEKLFFGSGTQLSVL.